A selection of T cell receptor beta chains follows, all from one sample in a study of cytomegalovirus exposure and HLA in healthy donors. Using immunoSEQ multiplex PCR, the repertoire was profiled, and TCRdb retains in-frame clones only, with some absent. The profile shows approximately 270,000 clones, 80% to 90% of them singletons. The sample comprised PBMCs. Every receptor here comes from a woman under 30 in good health and CMV-seronegative. The CDR3 runs from the conserved cysteine through the conserved F or W. A D gene is named only where the DNA matches it firmly. Where a row states a size, it is once, few, many or the class of an expanded clone; other rows omit it.

j_call clone_size v_call d_call cdr3_nt cdr3_aa
TRBJ2-7 . TRBV5-1 . TGCGCCAGCAGCTTGGCCAACAGCCTATACGAGCAGTACTTC CASSLANSLYEQYF
TRBJ2-7 . TRBV7-8 TRBD2 TGTGCCAGCAGCTTAGGCGGGAGACAAAGCTACGAGCAGTACTTC CASSLGGRQSYEQYF
TRBJ2-1 . TRBV5-1 TRBD1 TGCGCCAGCAGCTTCACAGGGGCCGTTGAGCAGTTCTTC CASSFTGAVEQFF
TRBJ1-1 . TRBV30 TRBD1 TGTGCCTGGAGTAAAACCCATGAGGGGGCGCGAACTGAAGCTTTCTTT CAWSKTHEGARTEAFF
TRBJ1-3 once TRBV29-1 . TGCAGCGTTGGGTCGGGAGCGTCGGTCGGAAACACCATATATTTT CSVGSGASVGNTIYF
TRBJ1-1 . TRBV4-1 TRBD1 TGCGCCAGCAATACTTGGACAGGGGGGAACACTGAAGCTTTCTTT CASNTWTGGNTEAFF
TRBJ1-2 . TRBV12-5 TRBD1 TGTGCTAGTGGAGCGGACAGGGACTATGGCTACACCTTC CASGADRDYGYTF
TRBJ1-6 . TRBV2 TRBD1 TGTGCCAGCATTTTGACAGGGACCCCGCGTTCACCCCTCCACTTT CASILTGTPRSPLHF
TRBJ1-2 . TRBV6-1 . TGTGCCAGCAGTGAAGCGGACAGTCTCGGCTATGGCTACACCTTC CASSEADSLGYGYTF
TRBJ1-6 . TRBV30 . TGTGCCTGGAGTGGAGGGGGTAATAATTCACCCCTCCACTTT CAWSGGGNNSPLHF
TRBJ2-1 . TRBV6-5 TRBD2 TGTGCCAGCAGTAGACTAGCGGGAGGCGTCAATGAGCAGTTCTTC CASSRLAGGVNEQFF
TRBJ1-1 . TRBV27 TRBD1 TGTGCCAGCATCCCGGGACAGGGGGCGTTCACTGAAGCTTTCTTT CASIPGQGAFTEAFF
TRBJ1-5 . TRBV2 . TGTGCCACCTCGTCCAGGGGAAATGATCAGCCCCAGCATTTT CATSSRGNDQPQHF
TRBJ2-7 . TRBV5-1 TRBD2 TGCGCCAGCAGCTTGCCTAAGACTAGCGGGAGCCACGAGCAGTACTTC CASSLPKTSGSHEQYF
TRBJ1-2 . TRBV7-2 . TGTGCCAGCAGCTTACGGGCAGGGGAAACGGATGGCTACACCTTC CASSLRAGETDGYTF
TRBJ2-3 . TRBV5-1 TRBD1 TGCGCCAGCAGCTTGGAAGGACAGGGGGGAGATACGCAGTATTTT CASSLEGQGGDTQYF
TRBJ2-7 . TRBV11-3 . TGTGCCAGCAGCCGCCGCGGTTCGCGTGAGCAGTACTTC CASSRRGSREQYF
TRBJ2-7 . TRBV29-1 . TGCAGCGTTGTTGGGGCCGGCAGGAGCTACGAGCAGTACTTC CSVVGAGRSYEQYF
TRBJ1-1 . TRBV5-4 . TGTGCCAGCAGCTTGGAGCTGGGACAAACGAACACTGAAGCTTTCTTT CASSLELGQTNTEAFF
TRBJ1-2 once TRBV4-1 . TGCGCCAGCAGCCTCTATATGGGGGGCTATGGCTACACCTTC CASSLYMGGYGYTF
TRBJ1-1 . TRBV11-2 TRBD1 TGTGCCAGCAGCCTAGCAGAGACAGGGAAAGCTTTCTTT CASSLAETGKAFF